This TCR beta chain was sequenced during a study of Ad26.COV2.S vaccination and SARS-CoV-2 variants. This sample's treatment: roughly 19 received Ad26.COV2.S at low or high dose, single or two shots; 5 received placebo; per-sample allocation not given. Repertoires come from day 63 after the first vaccine or placebo injection. CDR1 is MNHEY, CDR2 SVGAGI, per germline. Trimming at V came to 6 bases and at J to 2 bases, leaving 5 bases not matched to a gene. The CDR3 totals 15 residues. Assay: immunoSEQ multiplex PCR; the TCRdb copy retains only in-frame clones and omits some. Among about 350,000 clones listed, about nine tenths were seen once.

The sequence was obtained from a person between 18 and 65 years old who received the Ad26.COV2.S COVID-19 vaccine or a placebo. The chain uses TRBV6-5 and TRBJ2-3; 10 bases map to TRBD2. This specimen consisted of peripheral blood, obtained in a trial of Ad26.COV2.S vaccine versus placebo. CDR3 DNA: TGTGCCAGCAGATCACTAGCGGGGCCCACAGATACGCAGTATTTT. Translated, it gives CASRSLAGPTDTQYF.